The 7 T cell receptor beta chains below were found in one sample sequenced in a study of technical replicates of blood from several donors. Only in-frame clones appear in the TCRdb table, and some are missing; sequencing was by immunoSEQ multiplex PCR. The sample has roughly 60,000 clones, about 86% seen once. Specimen: PBMCs. These receptors were obtained from a human donor in good health. Some clones in this sample may be carry-over from other donors' samples.

This chain connects TRBV12-5 to TRBJ2-3; D is perhaps TRBD2 (6 bases). The CDR3 has 15 residues. Germline V gives CDR1 LGHNT, CDR2 FRNRAP. Trimming cost V 4 bases and J 0 bases, with 11 bases left between them. In nucleotides, the CDR3 is TGTGCTAGTGGTTCCGGGACTTTCAGCACAGATACGCAGTATTTT. Translated: CASGSGTFSTDTQYF.

This clone was seen once. This chain links TRBV7-2 with TRBJ1-5; TRBD1 aligns across 9 bases. CDR3 length: 17 residues. CDR1 is SGHTA and CDR2 is FQGNSA in the germline V gene. Trimming took 1 base from V and 4 from J; bases not matched to a gene: 8. The CDR3 sequence is CASSLGRPGQGNQPQHF. CDR3 DNA: TGTGCCAGCAGCTTAGGACGGCCGGGACAGGGTAATCAGCCCCAGCATTTT.

The CDR3 DNA reads TGTGCCAGCAAAGGGACTAGCGGGACCGGGGAGCTGTTTTTT. Protein product: CASKGTSGTGELFF. The gene calls are TRBV9 and TRBJ2-2; 12 positions match TRBD2. V lost 6 bases to trimming and J lost 5 bases; unmatched junction nucleotides: 2. The CDR3 consists of 14 residues. CDR1 and CDR2 from the germline V gene are SGDLS and YYNGEE.

The chain joins TRBV30 to TRBJ2-1; possible D gene TRBD1, 6 bases. The germline V gene encodes CDR1 GTSNPN and CDR2 SVGIG (reference sequence). The CDR3 length is 15 residues. V was shortened by 0 bases and J by 6 bases, with 15 bases between the two germline ends. The CDR3 nucleotides are TGTGCCTGGAGTGTAGTTACAGGGCTTCGCAATGAGCAGTTCTTC. Translated: CAWSVVTGLRNEQFF.

The chain joins TRBV10-3 to TRBJ1-1, with TRBD1 matching 8 bases. The V gene's germline CDR1 is ENHRY and CDR2 SYGVKD. V trimming: 4 bases; J trimming: 1 base; junction bases outside the gene matches: 8. This CDR3 region has 16 residues. CDR3 amino acids: CAISGSGGKRNTEAFF. DNA of the CDR3: TGTGCCATCAGTGGTTCAGGGGGCAAGCGGAACACTGAAGCTTTCTTT.

The chain combines TRBV4-1 with TRBJ2-3; 16 nucleotides align to TRBD2. Germline V gene sequence: CDR1 MGHRA, CDR2 YSYEKL. The CDR3 totals 18 residues. After removal of 2 bases from V and 4 bases from J, the junction contained 6 bases not matched to a gene. DNA for the CDR3: TGCGCCAGCAGCCAACCCCTCGGGACTAGCGGGGGGGCAGATACGCAGTATTTT. It specifies CASSQPLGTSGGADTQYF.

V and J are TRBV12-5 and TRBJ2-3; unclear D gene. This CDR3 contains 13 residues. In germline, CDR1 is LGHNT, CDR2 FRNRAP. With 2 bases removed from V and 1 base from J, the gap between germline ends came to 4 bases. CDR3 in DNA: TGTGCTAGTGGTTTGATCGGCACAGATACGCAGTATTTT. Translated, it gives CASGLIGTDTQYF.